One and the same sample provided the 5 T cell receptor beta chains below, sequenced in a study of blood T cell repertoires in COVID-19. Profiling relied on immunoSEQ multiplex PCR, and the TCRdb table lists in-frame clones only, not all of them. This table holds some 420,000 clones, around 87% found once. Sequencing input: PBMCs or T cells enriched from blood (not recorded which). These receptors all stem from a man younger than 45 who had recovered from COVID-19.

The rearrangement links TRBV5-1 to TRBJ2-5; TRBD2 agrees at 9 bases. This CDR3 region has 15 residues. Losses at the gene ends were 0 bases for V and 3 bases for J; bases not matched to a gene: 3. Germline loops: CDR1 SGHRS, CDR2 YFSETQ. CDR3 coding DNA: TGCGCCAGCAGCTTGGGGACTAGCGTCAAAGAGACCCAGTACTTC. Translation: CASSLGTSVKETQYF.

The V call is TRBV18, the J call TRBJ1-2, with 8 bases that match TRBD1. Losses at the gene ends were 2 bases for V and 7 bases for J; bases not matched to a gene: 6. The CDR3 sequence is 14 residues long. From germline, CDR1 is KGHSH and CDR2 LQKENI. CDR3 sequence: CASSPEDRVSGYTF. For the CDR3, the DNA is TGTGCCAGCTCACCAGAGGACAGGGTGTCTGGCTACACCTTC.

The chain couples TRBV2 to TRBJ2-7; D not resolved. CDR3 length: 13 residues. Germline V gives CDR1 SNHLY, CDR2 FYNNEI. V was trimmed by 2 bases and J by 2 bases, leaving 7 bases between them. The chain's CDR3 is CASSEWATYEQYF. The CDR3, as DNA: TGTGCCAGCAGTGAATGGGCCACCTACGAGCAGTACTTC. The entire variable domain, with the rest obtained from reference TRBV2 and TRBJ2-7, is as follows: EPEVTQTPSHQVTQMGQEVILRCVPISNHLYFYWYRQILGQKVEFLVSFYNNEISEKSEIFDDQFSVERPDGSNFTLKIRSTKLEDSAMYFCASSEWATYEQYFGPGTRLTVT.

The chain links TRBV11-2 to TRBJ2-7, with unresolved D. The CDR3 sequence is 13 residues long. Trimming pared 3 bases from V and 3 bases from J, leaving 9 bases between. Germline V gives CDR1 SGHAT, CDR2 FQNNGV. The CDR3 bases are TGTGCCAGCAGCTTTACCCGGTTCTACGAGCAGTACTTC. Translating gives CASSFTRFYEQYF.

The V call is TRBV10-2, the J call TRBJ1-1; no reliable D call. Trimming took 0 bases from V and 3 from J, leaving 8 bases between them. Germline CDR1 and CDR2: WSHSY and SAAADI. CDR3 size: 14 residues. The DNA of the CDR3 is TGCGCCAGCAGTGAGTCACGGGGTTACACTGAAGCTTTCTTT. This sequence encodes CASSESRGYTEAFF.